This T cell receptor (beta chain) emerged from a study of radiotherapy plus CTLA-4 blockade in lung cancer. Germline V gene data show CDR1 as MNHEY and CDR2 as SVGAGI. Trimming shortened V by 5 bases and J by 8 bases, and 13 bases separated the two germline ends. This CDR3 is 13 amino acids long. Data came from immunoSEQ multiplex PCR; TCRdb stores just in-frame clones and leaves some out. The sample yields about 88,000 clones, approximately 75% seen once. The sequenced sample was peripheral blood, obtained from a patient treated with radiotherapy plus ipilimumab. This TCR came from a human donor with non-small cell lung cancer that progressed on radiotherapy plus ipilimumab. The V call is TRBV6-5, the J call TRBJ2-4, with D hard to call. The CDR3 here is CASSQARVDIQYF. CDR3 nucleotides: TGTGCCAGCAGTCAAGCCCGAGTTGACATTCAGTACTTC.